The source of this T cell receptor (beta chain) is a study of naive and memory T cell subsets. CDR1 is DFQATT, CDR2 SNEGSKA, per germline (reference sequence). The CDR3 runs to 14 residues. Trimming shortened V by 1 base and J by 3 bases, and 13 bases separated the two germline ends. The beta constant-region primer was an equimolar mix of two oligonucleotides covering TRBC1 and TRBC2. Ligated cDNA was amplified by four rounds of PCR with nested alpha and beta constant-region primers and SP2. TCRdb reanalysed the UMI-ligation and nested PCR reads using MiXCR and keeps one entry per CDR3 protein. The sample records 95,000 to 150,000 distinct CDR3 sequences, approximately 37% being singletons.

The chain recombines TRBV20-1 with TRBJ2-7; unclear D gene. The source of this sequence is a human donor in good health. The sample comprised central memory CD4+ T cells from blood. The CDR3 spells CSARVYKGSYEQYF. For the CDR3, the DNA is TGCAGTGCTAGAGTCTATAAGGGCAGCTACGAGCAGTACTTC.